These 8 T cell receptor beta chains originate from one sample sequenced in a study of spatial heterogeneity in lung cancer. TCRdb passed the 5' RACE reads through MiXCR, listing each CDR3 protein once. The table includes around 47,000 distinct CDR3 sequences, under 8% detected once. As to time point: blood at routine non-recurrence follow-up after resection. Whole RNA from tumor, nontumor lung or frozen PBMC was sequenced unsorted. Sequenced here: PBMCs, sampled at follow-up. These receptors all come from a female donor with early-stage non-small cell lung cancer.

The sample holds many counts of this clonotype. This chain connects TRBV28 to TRBJ1-1; no reliable D call. The CDR3 runs 15 residues. Germline CDR1 is MDHEN and CDR2 is SYDVKM. CDR3 residues: CGSVPRSLMNTEAFF. In DNA, the CDR3 is TGTGGCTCAGTCCCCCGGTCGCTTATGAACACTGAAGCTTTCTTT.

This clonotype was seen a few times. The chain recombines TRBV12-3 or TRBV12-4 with TRBJ1-5; the match to TRBD1 covers 7 bases. V lost 6 bases, J lost 4 bases, and 9 bases stayed unmatched. This CDR3 spans 15 amino acids. CDR3 region: CASREQGTQNQPQHF. CDR3 in DNA: TGTGCCAGCAGGGAACAGGGGACCCAAAATCAGCCCCAGCATTTT.

In its sample, this clonotype was seen a few times. V and J are TRBV6-2 or TRBV6-3 and TRBJ2-5; 9 nucleotides agree with TRBD2. The V segment lost 4 bases and the J segment 4 bases; nucleotides outside the gene matches: 19. CDR1 is MNHEY, CDR2 SVGEGT, per germline. This CDR3 contains 19 residues. CDR3 in DNA: TGTGCCAGCAGTTCCCAAACGGGGCTAGCGGGGAGGCGGCGAGAGACCCAGTACTTC. Translated, it gives CASSSQTGLAGRRRETQYF.

This clonotype was observed at least ten times. The V and J genes are TRBV7-2 and TRBJ2-3, with 14 bases fitting TRBD2. V lost 2 bases to trimming and J lost 1 base; unmatched junction nucleotides: 5. CDR3 length equals 18 residues. In germline, CDR1 is SGHTA, CDR2 FQGNSA. CDR3 amino acids: CASSLLTSGGAGTDTQYF. Written as DNA, the CDR3 is TGTGCCAGCAGCTTATTGACTAGCGGGGGGGCCGGCACAGATACGCAGTATTTT.

The sample holds many counts of this clonotype. The chain has TRBV5-5 and TRBJ1-1, with TRBD1 matching 8 bases. The CDR3 has 15 amino acids. Trimming removed 5 bases from V and 7 bases from J; junction bases left unmatched: 13. Germline lookup yields CDR1 SGHKS and CDR2 YYEKEE (reference sequence). The CDR3 DNA is TGTGCCAGCAGAACAGATGAGGGACAGGTGGGTGAAGCTTTCTTT. Translating gives CASRTDEGQVGEAFF.

This clonotype was seen many times. The chain couples TRBV24-1 to TRBJ2-3, with a tentative D call TRBD1 (5 bases). Germline V gene sequence: CDR1 KGHDR, CDR2 SFDVKD. The CDR3 length is 16 residues. V was pared by 4 bases and J by 1 base, with 14 bases between. CDR3 amino acids: CATSDPGLPRTDTQYF. CDR3 nucleotides: TGTGCCACCAGTGACCCAGGGTTACCTCGCACAGATACGCAGTATTTT.

This clonotype came up a few times. The CDR3 coding sequence is TGCGCCAGCAGCTTGGATGCGTCAGATACGCAGTATTTT. Encoded protein: CASSLDASDTQYF. The chain links TRBV5-1 to TRBJ2-3, with D unclear. V gave up 0 bases and J gave up 4 bases, with 6 bases separating them. The CDR3 has 13 residues. The germline gives CDR1 SGHRS, CDR2 YFSETQ.

A few counts support this clonotype. One end of the junction fails to match germline, which may point to a read error. This sequence joins TRBV11-2 and TRBJ2-1; D is ambiguous. Germline assignment: CDR1 SGHAT and CDR2 FQNNGV. The CDR3 is 14 amino acids. This CDR3 is CASSFATSNNEQFF. The CDR3 DNA reads TGTGCCAGCAGCTTTGCCACCTCCAACAATGAGCAGTTCTTC.